The sequence of this T cell receptor (beta chain) was determined in a study of shared clonotypes between healthy human individuals. Study overall: CD4 naive and memory got three plates each, CD8 naive two, CD8 memory one.

Germline loops: CDR1 SEHNR, CDR2 FQNEAQ (reference sequence). Trimming shortened V by 3 bases and J by 5 bases, and 11 bases separated the two germline ends. The CDR3 loop spans 13 amino acids. The assay ran at deep level. Some clones are missing from TCRdb's copy, which holds only in-frame ones; the method was immunoSEQ multiplex PCR. The table has some 2,000,000 clones, about 95% seen once; the top ten hold approximately 1.2%. The naive CD8 population came from CD45RO-negative cells selected for CCR7, without terminally differentiated effector memory CD45RA+ cells. All participating donors were Caucasian adults from Nashville, Tennessee.

The sample was naive CD8+ T cells sorted from blood. The sequence derives from a man aged 18 to 35 in good health. The chain links TRBV7-9 to TRBJ2-7; D might be TRBD1 or TRBD2, each matching 6 bases. The CDR3 DNA is TGTGCCAGCAGCTTGTCGGAGGGGGACGAGCAGTACTTC. It translates to CASSLSEGDEQYF.